The clone carrying this T cell receptor beta chain was picked up a small number of times. Its antigen is currently unknown. These data are taken from a study of shared clonotypes between healthy human individuals. General observations from the study: Larger estimated richness was generally seen in naive subsets than in memory subsets. Shared clonotypes: about 5% naive CD4, about 4% naive CD8, less than 2.5% memory CD4, 0.4% to 0.5% memory CD8.

At deep level, the assay was performed. Data came from immunoSEQ multiplex PCR; TCRdb stores just in-frame clones and leaves some out. The sample has fewer than 800,000 clones, roughly nine tenths seen once; the top ten hold about a quarter. Selected positively for CCR7 and CD45RO-negative, naive CD8 cells excluded terminally differentiated effector memory CD45RA+ cells. CDR3 size: 14 residues. The germline V gene encodes CDR1 MNHEY and CDR2 SMNVEV (reference sequence). V was clipped by 4 bases and J by 8 bases, with 17 bases between them. The V gene is TRBV27, the J gene TRBJ1-2, with D possibly matching TRBD1 (5 bases). The sample comprised naive CD8+ T cells sorted from blood. This receptor was identified in a man in his thirties or forties in good health. The chain's CDR3 is CASSSTYGGLGYTF. CDR3 bases: TGTGCCAGCAGTTCGACCTATGGGGGTTTAGGCTACACCTTC.